These 22 T cell receptor beta chains were sequenced from one sample in a study of blood T cell repertoires in COVID-19. Sequencing used immunoSEQ multiplex PCR; TCRdb keeps in-frame clones, though not all of them. The sample has approximately 190,000 clones; about 80% are singletons. Sequencing input: peripheral blood. The receptor source for this set is a woman in her sixties with COVID-19, enrolled during active disease.

This chain links TRBV6-1 with TRBJ2-2; possibly TRBD1 for D (5 bases). CDR3 length: 16 amino acids. Between the trimmed V and J ends, which lost 3 bases and 0 bases, there was a span of 11 bases. In germline, CDR1 is MNHNS, CDR2 SASEGT. The CDR3 DNA follows: TGTGCCAGCAGTGACGAAGCAGGGCCGAACACCGGGGAGCTGTTTTTT. It yields the protein CASSDEAGPNTGELFF.

The chain couples TRBV2 to TRBJ1-4; 8 bases agree with TRBD1. The germline CDR1 and CDR2 sequences are SNHLY and FYNNEI. The junction had 5 bases not matched to a gene; V was cut back by 5 bases and J by 6 bases. The CDR3 consists of 14 residues. The CDR3 DNA reads as TGTGCCAGCAGTACAGGACAGGGTGATGAAAAACTGTTTTTT. Residues: CASSTGQGDEKLFF. Full variable domain (remainder filled in from reference TRBV2 and TRBJ1-4): EPEVTQTPSHQVTQMGQEVILRCVPISNHLYFYWYRQILGQKVEFLVSFYNNEISEKSEIFDDQFSVERPDGSNFTLKIRSTKLEDSAMYFCASSTGQGDEKLFFGSGTQLSVL.

This chain joins TRBV24-1 and TRBJ2-1; TRBD2 matches 8 bases. CDR1 and CDR2 from the germline V gene are KGHDR and SFDVKD. The V gene end was trimmed by 3 bases and the J gene end by 4 bases; junction bases not matched to a gene: 7. The CDR3 covers 16 residues. CDR3 residues: CATSDTLGGGYNEQFF. For the CDR3, the DNA is TGTGCCACCAGTGATACACTCGGGGGGGGGTACAATGAGCAGTTCTTC.

The chain couples TRBV4-1 to TRBJ2-2, with a weak D call TRBD2 (6 bases). Looked up from germline, CDR1 is MGHRA and CDR2 is YSYEKL. The CDR3 has 14 amino acids. The V gene lost 4 bases and the J gene lost 3 bases, with 9 bases spanning the gap. The CDR3 DNA is TGCGCCAGCAGCCCTGCGGGATACACCGGGGAGCTGTTTTTT. This sequence encodes CASSPAGYTGELFF.

The chain links TRBV18 to TRBJ2-5; 7 positions match TRBD1. After removal of 0 bases from V and 5 bases from J, the junction contained 6 bases not matched to a gene. The CDR3 consists of 15 residues. CDR1 is KGHSH and CDR2 is LQKENI in the germline V gene. CDR3 sequence (DNA): TGTGCCAGCTCACCACCGGGACAGACAATGGAGACCCAGTACTTC. It translates to CASSPPGQTMETQYF.

J is TRBJ2-3 and V is TRBV9; possibly TRBD1 for D (6 bases). The germline V gene has CDR1 SGDLS and CDR2 YYNGEE. This CDR3 has 16 amino acids. V lost 3 bases to trimming and J lost 3 bases, with 17 bases between them. The CDR3 loop is CASSGGLGGMTDTQYF. CDR3 DNA sequence: TGTGCCAGCAGCGGGGGGCTAGGGGGTATGACAGATACGCAGTATTTT.

This chain links TRBV7-2 with TRBJ1-1; the D gene is possibly TRBD1 (5 bases). The V gene lost 5 bases and the J gene lost 9 bases, with 19 bases spanning the gap. Germline CDR1 reads SGHTA; CDR2 reads FQGNSA. The CDR3 is 14 residues long. The CDR3 here is CASSPSRVGEKAFF. Here the CDR3 DNA reads TGTGCCAGCAGCCCCTCCAGGGTAGGTGAAAAAGCTTTCTTT.

The chain is built from TRBV7-8 and TRBJ2-1; D unclear. Germline V gene data show CDR1 as SGHVS and CDR2 as FQNEAQ. Deletions cut 5 bases from V and 1 base from J, with 9 bases between. The CDR3 contains 14 residues. As DNA, the CDR3 is TGTGCCAGCAGCATGGGCTTGTCCTACAATGAGCAGTTCTTC. It is translated as CASSMGLSYNEQFF. Together with reference TRBV7-8 and TRBJ2-1, the CDR3 gives the full variable domain: GAGVSQSPRYKVAKRGQDVALRCDPISGHVSLFWYQQALGQGPEFLTYFQNEAQLDKSGLPSDRFFAERPEGSVSTLKIQRTQQEDSAVYLCASSMGLSYNEQFFGPGTRLTVL.

Here the CDR3 reads CASSYSLNPGQHSNQPQHF. The CDR3 DNA sequence: TGTGCCAGCAGTTATTCCTTAAACCCGGGACAACATAGCAATCAGCCCCAGCATTTT. The chain uses TRBV6-2 or TRBV6-3 and TRBJ1-5; a possible D gene is TRBD1 (6 bases). With 3 bases removed from V and 0 bases from J, the gap between germline ends came to 21 bases. CDR3 length: 19 amino acids. Per germline, CDR1 MNHEY and CDR2 SVGEGT.

This clone showed up just a few times. The CDR3 DNA follows: TGTGCCAGCAGTTTGGCGGTTGGAAACACCATATATTTT. Its translation is CASSLAVGNTIYF. This rearrangement joins TRBV27 to TRBJ1-3; no reliable D call. The CDR3 is 13 residues long. V lost 3 bases to trimming and J lost 3 bases, with 6 bases between them. Germline V lookup: CDR1 MNHEY, CDR2 SMNVEV (reference sequence).

This sequence joins TRBV15 and TRBJ1-3; D is undetermined. The germline V gene encodes CDR1 LNHNV and CDR2 YYDKDF (reference sequence). This CDR3 contains 13 residues. V gave up 11 bases and J gave up 3 bases, with 14 bases separating them. The CDR3 is CAAASTGGNTIYF. In DNA, the CDR3 is TGTGCCGCCGCTTCCACGGGTGGAAACACCATATATTTT.

The chain joins TRBV2 to TRBJ2-1, with 7 bases lining up with TRBD1. This CDR3 comprises 15 residues. Trimming took 1 base from V and 4 from J; bases not matched to a gene: 4. Germline assignment: CDR1 SNHLY and CDR2 FYNNEI. The CDR3: CASSEEGASYNEQFF. CDR3 DNA: TGTGCCAGCAGTGAAGAGGGGGCAAGTTACAATGAGCAGTTCTTC.

The chain carries TRBV28 and TRBJ2-7; 9 bases map to TRBD1. Trimming removed 4 bases from V and 0 bases from J; junction bases left unmatched: 7. This CDR3 is 16 amino acids long. Germline CDR1 MDHEN, CDR2 SYDVKM. CDR3 nucleotides: TGTGCCAGCAGTTCCCCCTCGGGACAGGGCTCCTACGAGCAGTACGTC. Its protein product is CASSSPSGQGSYEQYV.

V and J are TRBV7-9 and TRBJ2-5; TRBD2 aligns across 11 bases. Germline CDR1 is SEHNR and CDR2 is FQNEAQ (reference sequence). V was pared by 5 bases and J by 1 base, with 6 bases of the junction left unmatched. The length of the CDR3 is 16 residues. The CDR3 loop is CASSISSGGTQETQYF. The CDR3 region has the DNA TGTGCCAGCAGCATTTCTAGCGGGGGGACCCAAGAGACCCAGTACTTC.

The V call is TRBV4-3, the J call TRBJ2-1; the D gene is possibly TRBD2 (6 bases). Germline CDR1 and CDR2: LGHNA and YSLEER. V dropped 1 base and J dropped 8 bases, with 15 bases sitting between them. The CDR3 totals 15 residues. The CDR3 DNA reads TGCGCCAGCAGCCAAGGAGGAGCGGGCCGGGATGAGCAGTTCTTC. Residues: CASSQGGAGRDEQFF.

V is TRBV28 and J is TRBJ1-1, with D perhaps matching TRBD1 (6 bases). V shed 7 bases and J shed 5 bases, with 14 bases lying between them. Per germline, CDR1 MDHEN and CDR2 SYDVKM. This CDR3 spans 13 amino acids. CDR3 protein: CASIRPGATEAFF. CDR3 DNA sequence: TGTGCCAGCATCAGGCCAGGGGCGACTGAAGCTTTCTTT. Together with reference TRBV28 and TRBJ1-1, the CDR3 gives the full variable domain: DVKVTQSSRYLVKRTGEKVFLECVQDMDHENMFWYRQDPGLGLRLIYFSYDVKMKEKGDIPEGYSVSREKKERFSLILESASTNQTSMYLCASIRPGATEAFFGQGTRLTVV.

This clone was seen only once. The CDR3 reads CASSRTKFSGSTYNEQFF. CDR3 nucleotide sequence: TGTGCCAGCAGTCGGACTAAGTTTAGCGGGAGCACCTACAATGAGCAGTTCTTC. V is TRBV25-1 and J is TRBJ2-1; 9 positions match TRBD2. V lost 5 bases and J lost 2; bases outside the gene matches: 13. The CDR3 consists of 18 residues. Per germline, CDR1 MGHDK and CDR2 SYGVNS.

This rearrangement joins TRBV11-2 to TRBJ1-5; 10 bases are a match to TRBD1. The CDR3 spans 16 residues. From germline, CDR1 is SGHAT and CDR2 FQNNGV. With V trimmed by 5 bases and J by 6 bases, 10 bases remained unmatched. The CDR3 loop is CASSLGTGDLGQPQHF. The CDR3 DNA sequence: TGTGCCAGCAGCCTCGGGACAGGGGATCTCGGTCAGCCCCAGCATTTT.

This clone was counted a few times. The rearrangement links TRBV19 to TRBJ1-2; D gene unclear. Between the trimmed V and J ends, which lost 5 bases and 7 bases, there was a span of 17 bases. The CDR3 is made up of 14 amino acids. Looked up from germline, CDR1 is LNHDA and CDR2 is SQIVND (reference sequence). CDR3 protein: CASSPGVLRFGYTF. The CDR3 coding sequence is TGTGCCAGTAGTCCCGGGGTTCTTCGCTTTGGCTACACCTTC.

This rearrangement joins TRBV9 to TRBJ2-5, with 9 bases fitting TRBD2. CDR3 length: 18 residues. Germline assignment: CDR1 SGDLS and CDR2 YYNGEE. The ends lost 1 base at V and 1 base at J; junction bases unmatched: 11. The CDR3 sequence: CASSVHPRGAGGQETQYF. As DNA, the CDR3 is TGTGCCAGCAGCGTACATCCGCGGGGAGCGGGGGGCCAAGAGACCCAGTACTTC. Looking up the rest from reference TRBV9 and TRBJ2-5 gives the full variable domain: DSGVTQTPKHLITATGQRVTLRCSPRSGDLSVYWYQQSLDQGLQFLIQYYNGEERAKGNILERFSAQQFPDLHSELNLSSLELGDSALYFCASSVHPRGAGGQETQYFGPGTRLLVL.

The chain joins TRBV9 to TRBJ1-6; maybe TRBD1 (6 bases). This CDR3 has 15 amino acids. The V gene lost 5 bases and the J gene lost 7 bases, with 16 bases spanning the gap. Germline CDR1 is SGDLS and CDR2 is YYNGEE. CDR3 nucleotide sequence: TGTGCCAGCAGACGGACGGACAGTCCCAATTCACCCCTCCACTTT. This encodes CASRRTDSPNSPLHF. The full variable domain, in which reference TRBV9 and TRBJ1-6 provide the parts outside the CDR3, is DSGVTQTPKHLITATGQRVTLRCSPRSGDLSVYWYQQSLDQGLQFLIQYYNGEERAKGNILERFSAQQFPDLHSELNLSSLELGDSALYFCASRRTDSPNSPLHFGNGTRLTVT.

The chain links TRBV7-6 to TRBJ2-7, with TRBD2 identical over 7 bases. The CDR3 loop spans 15 amino acids. Germline trimming cut 0 bases from V and 7 bases from J; bases unmatched to any gene: 9. Per the germline V gene, CDR1 is SGHVS and CDR2 is FNYEAQ. The CDR3 sequence is CASSLAASGPWEQYF. CDR3 coding DNA: TGTGCCAGCAGCTTAGCGGCTAGCGGCCCCTGGGAGCAGTACTTC. Full variable domain (remainder filled in from reference TRBV7-6 and TRBJ2-7): GAGVSQSPRYKVTKRGQDVALRCDPISGHVSLYWYRQALGQGPEFLTYFNYEAQQDKSGLPNDRFSAERPEGSISTLTIQRTEQRDSAMYRCASSLAASGPWEQYFGPGTRLTVT.